The entry below gives a single T cell receptor (beta chain) sequence along with its context. Because the CDR3 is missing its conserved closing phenylalanine or tryptophan, this is likely a read error. This sample was included in a study of T cell repertoires in cytomegalovirus infection. The ends were cut back, 7 bases at V and 1 base at J, with 14 bases in the middle. Per germline, CDR1 MNHNY and CDR2 SVGAGI (reference sequence). CDR3 size: 15 residues. TCRdb used MiXCR to reprocess the reads, holding one entry per CDR3 protein. Of more than 650,000 distinct CDR3 sequences detected, about a third appear once; the ten largest clones hold around 2.8%.

The sequence was obtained from a human donor in good health (CMV status not recorded). Some clones in this sample may be carry-over from other donors' samples. The sample was PBMCs. The rearrangement uses TRBV6-6 and TRBJ2-1; D may correspond to TRBD1 or TRBD2 (6 bases each). CDR3 loop: CASKPGGRSYNEQFL. CDR3 nucleotide sequence: TGTGCCAGCAAACCCGGGGGCCGATCCTACAATGAGCAGTTCTTA.